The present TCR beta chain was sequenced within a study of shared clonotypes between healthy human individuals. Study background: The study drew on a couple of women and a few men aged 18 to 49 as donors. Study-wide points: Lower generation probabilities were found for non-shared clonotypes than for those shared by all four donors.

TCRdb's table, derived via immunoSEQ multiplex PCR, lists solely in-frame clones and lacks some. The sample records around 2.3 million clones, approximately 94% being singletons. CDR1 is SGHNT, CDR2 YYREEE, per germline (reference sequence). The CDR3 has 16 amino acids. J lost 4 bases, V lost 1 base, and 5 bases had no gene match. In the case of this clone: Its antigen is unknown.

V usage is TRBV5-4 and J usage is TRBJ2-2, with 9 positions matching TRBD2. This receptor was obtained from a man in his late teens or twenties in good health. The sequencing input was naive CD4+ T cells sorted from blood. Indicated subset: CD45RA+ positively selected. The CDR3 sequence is CASSLMASGVTGELFF. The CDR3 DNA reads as TGTGCCAGCAGCTTGATGGCTAGCGGGGTCACCGGGGAGCTGTTTTTT.